The present entry profiles one T cell receptor beta chain with its context. The use of previously described methods and listed TCR primers produced the bulk TCR libraries. A single record per CDR3 protein comes from TCRdb applying MiXCR to the PCR reads. The sample shows tens of thousands of distinct CDR3 sequences, about 23% of them seen only once. The ends were cut back, 0 bases at V and 2 bases at J, with 8 bases in the middle. The germline CDR1 and CDR2 sequences are SGDLS and YYNGEE. The CDR3 is made up of 15 amino acids. This entry belongs to a study of molecular identifiers for immune sequencing clone quantification.

This sequence was found in a human donor in good health. Some libraries in this study had Jurkat cell RNA spiked in. The genes are TRBV9 and TRBJ2-2; D call uncertain. The sample comprised naive CD8+ T cells from blood, with Jurkat cell RNA spiked in. Subset: FACS-sorted CD8+CD4-CCR7+CD45RA+ naive T cells. The DNA for the CDR3 is TGTGCCAGCAGCGTAGGAACTGTCAACACCGGGGAGCTGTTTTTT. Residues: CASSVGTVNTGELFF.